This entry lists 9 T cell receptor beta chains sequenced from one sample in a study of cytomegalovirus exposure and HLA in healthy donors. The PCR was carried out with 60 Vbeta primers and 13 Jbeta primers. Here immunoSEQ multiplex PCR was the method, and the copy in TCRdb shows in-frame clones only, minus some. This sample carries just over 65,000 clones, about 81% of them seen once, and the ten largest clones take 6.5%. The sample comprised PBMCs. The origin of the receptors is a human donor in good health.

This sequence joins TRBV10-2 and TRBJ2-2; D gene unclear. V was shortened by 4 bases and J by 6 bases, with 9 bases between the two germline ends. The CDR3 loop spans 13 amino acids. The V gene's germline CDR1 is WSHSY and CDR2 SAAADI. The DNA for the CDR3 is TGCGCCAGCAGTGCCTCTTTCCCCGGGGAGCTGTTTTTT. Translated, it gives CASSASFPGELFF.

This clone was found once. The chain combines TRBV27 with TRBJ1-2; 7 nucleotides align to TRBD1. The CDR3 is made up of 13 amino acids. Germline V gene data show CDR1 as MNHEY and CDR2 as SMNVEV (reference sequence). The V segment lost 5 bases and the J segment 8 bases; nucleotides outside the gene matches: 8. CDR3 DNA sequence: TGTGCCAGCAGTGTCGACAGGGAATACGGCTACACCTTC. Translated, it gives CASSVDREYGYTF.

J is TRBJ2-2 and V is TRBV6-1, with 7 bases fitting TRBD1. The length of the CDR3 is 13 residues. The germline CDR1 and CDR2 sequences are MNHNS and SASEGT. J was trimmed by 8 bases and V by 6 bases; bases with no gene match: 6. The CDR3 sequence: CASRQDRAGELFF. The CDR3 nucleotides are TGTGCCAGCAGGCAAGACAGGGCGGGGGAGCTGTTTTTT.

This clone was counted a few times. The chain uses TRBV7-2 and TRBJ1-4; the match to TRBD1 covers 7 bases. The CDR3 consists of 14 residues. Germline CDR1 SGHTA, CDR2 FQGNSA. V lost 4 bases, J lost 4 bases, and 3 bases stayed unmatched. This CDR3 reads CASSYRGVNEKLFF. The CDR3 coding sequence is TGTGCCAGCAGCTACAGGGGAGTTAATGAAAAACTGTTTTTT.

This clone was seen a few times. The chain uses TRBV29-1 and TRBJ1-1; 10 positions match TRBD1. Trimming cost V 7 bases and J 1 base; bases outside gene matches: 9. From germline, CDR1 is SQVTM and CDR2 ANQGSEA. The CDR3 extends over 15 amino acids. CDR3 nucleotide sequence: TGCAGCGGTTATGACAGGGGGCGAAGGAACACTGAAGCTTTCTTT. Its translation: CSGYDRGRRNTEAFF.

The chain carries TRBV19 and TRBJ2-7; the D gene is possibly TRBD1 (6 bases). The CDR3 length is 14 residues. The V and J ends lost 5 bases and 6 bases respectively, with 17 bases between them. Looked up from germline, CDR1 is LNHDA and CDR2 is SQIVND (reference sequence). The CDR3 is CASSASRTAPEQYF. The CDR3 DNA follows: TGTGCCAGTAGTGCCTCCCGGACAGCCCCCGAGCAGTACTTC.

This clone was counted a few times. The chain joins TRBV5-1 to TRBJ2-7, with D possibly matching TRBD1 (5 bases). With 0 bases removed from V and 12 bases from J, the gap between germline ends came to 25 bases. This CDR3 is built from 16 residues. CDR1 is SGHRS and CDR2 is YFSETQ in the germline V gene. The CDR3 loop reads CASSLASSGFSSGAYF. The CDR3 DNA sequence: TGCGCCAGCAGCTTGGCTTCTTCGGGCTTTTCCTCTGGGGCGTACTTC.

This clone was counted only a few times. V and J are TRBV28 and TRBJ2-5; TRBD1 agrees at 10 bases. CDR3 length: 15 amino acids. V gave up 8 bases and J gave up 2 bases; unmatched junction bases: 8. Germline V gene data show CDR1 as MDHEN and CDR2 as SYDVKM. The CDR3 DNA reads as TGTGCCAGCCGGCCCTGGGGACAGGGGCAAGAGACCCAGTACTTC. This encodes CASRPWGQGQETQYF. Combining the CDR3 with reference TRBV28 and TRBJ2-5 gives the whole variable domain DVKVTQSSRYLVKRTGEKVFLECVQDMDHENMFWYRQDPGLGLRLIYFSYDVKMKEKGDIPEGYSVSREKKERFSLILESASTNQTSMYLCASRPWGQGQETQYFGPGTRLLVL.

A note on this clone: At one end, the junction sequence differs from germline, possibly due to a read error. The V gene is TRBV5-1, the J gene TRBJ2-3; 8 nucleotides align to TRBD1. CDR1 is SGHRS, CDR2 YFSETQ, per germline. The CDR3 consists of 15 residues. The CDR3 is CATSLDRAQGDTQYF. CDR3 coding DNA: TGCGCCACCAGCCTGGACAGGGCCCAAGGGGATACGCAGTATTTT.